This T cell receptor beta chain was recovered during a study of T cell responses to AZD1222 COVID-19 vaccine. Study-wide results and limits: Unmutated variant regions reportedly attract nearly half of all spike-specific TCRs. Most donors were white British, females outnumbered males, and clonal diversity was possibly underestimated. Spike-specific TCR repertoires showed rising breadth and depth after two AZD1222 doses. CD4 TCRs linked to vaccination spanned spike, dominating at 160-218 and 743-854.

Clones were sequenced by immunoSEQ multiplex PCR, and TCRdb holds only the in-frame ones, with some missing. The top ten clones hold 7.2% of a sample with around 120,000 clones, 90% of them seen once. The CDR3 totals 15 residues. J lost 4 bases, V lost 9 bases, and 15 bases had no gene match. Germline CDR1 reads SGHNT; CDR2 reads YYREEE (reference sequence). Worth noting for this clone: The antigen is undetermined.

This rearrangement joins TRBV5-4 to TRBJ2-5; the match to TRBD2 covers 7 bases. The material sequenced was peripheral blood, taken on day 0 of AZD1222 vaccination. This receptor was identified in an adult in good health. In DNA form, the CDR3 reads TGTGCCATCTCCGGCGGGGGAAACGTGGGAGAGACCCAGTACTTC. It translates to CAISGGGNVGETQYF.